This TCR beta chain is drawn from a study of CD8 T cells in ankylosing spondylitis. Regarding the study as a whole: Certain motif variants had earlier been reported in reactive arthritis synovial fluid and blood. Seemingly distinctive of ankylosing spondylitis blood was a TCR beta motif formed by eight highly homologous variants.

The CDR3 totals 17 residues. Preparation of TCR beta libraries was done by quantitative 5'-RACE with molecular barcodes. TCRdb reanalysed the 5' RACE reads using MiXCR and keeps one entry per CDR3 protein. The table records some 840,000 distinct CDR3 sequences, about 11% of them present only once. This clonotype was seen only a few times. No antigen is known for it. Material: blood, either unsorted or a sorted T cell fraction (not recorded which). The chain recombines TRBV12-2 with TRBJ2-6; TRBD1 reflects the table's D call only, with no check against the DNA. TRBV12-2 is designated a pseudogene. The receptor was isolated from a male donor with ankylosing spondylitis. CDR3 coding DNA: TGTGCAAGTCGCCCAGGACAGTCTGTACAAGGGGCCAACGTCCTGACTTTC. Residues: CASRPGQSVQGANVLTF.